The present T cell receptor beta chain was sequenced within a study of blood T cell repertoires in COVID-19. This CDR3 is built from 14 residues. CDR1 SGHRS and CDR2 YFSETQ come from the germline V gene. Trimming took 5 bases from V and 5 from J; bases not matched to a gene: 4. Cohorts were assigned according to the clinical history that participants reported. The data were produced by immunoSEQ multiplex PCR, yet TCRdb's version contains in-frame clones alone and is incomplete. The sample holds some 350,000 clones, approximately 88% seen once. This chain uses TRBV5-1 with TRBJ2-2, with 9 bases that match TRBD1. This sequence originates from a man younger than 40 who had recovered from COVID-19. Sequencing input: PBMCs or T cells enriched from blood (not recorded which). The CDR3 is CASRKGTGTGELFF. CDR3 DNA sequence: TGCGCCAGCAGAAAAGGGACAGGGACCGGGGAGCTGTTTTTT.